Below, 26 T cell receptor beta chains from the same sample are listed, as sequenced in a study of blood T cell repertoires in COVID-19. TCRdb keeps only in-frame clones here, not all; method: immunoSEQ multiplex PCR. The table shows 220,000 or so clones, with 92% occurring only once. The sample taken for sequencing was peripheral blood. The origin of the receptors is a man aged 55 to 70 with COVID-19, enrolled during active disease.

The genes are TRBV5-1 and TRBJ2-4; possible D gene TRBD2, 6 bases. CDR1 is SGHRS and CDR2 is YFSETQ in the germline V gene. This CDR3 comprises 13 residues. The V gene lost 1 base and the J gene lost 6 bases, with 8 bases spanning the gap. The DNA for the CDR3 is TGCGCCAGCAGCTTGACTAGCCTAAACATTCAGTACTTC. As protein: CASSLTSLNIQYF.

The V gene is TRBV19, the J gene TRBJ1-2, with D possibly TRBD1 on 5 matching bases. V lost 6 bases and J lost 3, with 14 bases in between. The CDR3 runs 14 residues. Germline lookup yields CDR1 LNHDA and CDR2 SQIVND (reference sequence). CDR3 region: CASRTDLPDYGYTF. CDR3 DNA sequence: TGTGCCAGTAGGACAGATTTACCTGACTATGGCTACACCTTC.

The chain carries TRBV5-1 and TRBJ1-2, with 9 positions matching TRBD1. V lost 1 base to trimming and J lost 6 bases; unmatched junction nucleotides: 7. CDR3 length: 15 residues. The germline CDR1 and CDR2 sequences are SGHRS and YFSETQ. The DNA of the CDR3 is TGCGCCAGCAGCTTGCAGGACAGGGGTATGGATGGCTACACCTTC. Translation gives CASSLQDRGMDGYTF.

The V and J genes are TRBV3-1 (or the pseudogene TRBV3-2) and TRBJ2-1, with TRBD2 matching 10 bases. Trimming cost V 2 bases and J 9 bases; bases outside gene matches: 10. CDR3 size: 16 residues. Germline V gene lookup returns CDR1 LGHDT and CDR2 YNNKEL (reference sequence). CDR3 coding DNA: TGTGCCAGCAGCCAAATAGGGAGCGGGAGGGCCGGTGAGCAGTTCTTC. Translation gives CASSQIGSGRAGEQFF.

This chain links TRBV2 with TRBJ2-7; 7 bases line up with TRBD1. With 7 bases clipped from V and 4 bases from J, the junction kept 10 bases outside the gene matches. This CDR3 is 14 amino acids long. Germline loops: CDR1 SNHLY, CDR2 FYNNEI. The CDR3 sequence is CASTGQAIPYEQYF. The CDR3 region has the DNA TGTGCCAGCACCGGACAGGCGATCCCTTACGAGCAGTACTTC.

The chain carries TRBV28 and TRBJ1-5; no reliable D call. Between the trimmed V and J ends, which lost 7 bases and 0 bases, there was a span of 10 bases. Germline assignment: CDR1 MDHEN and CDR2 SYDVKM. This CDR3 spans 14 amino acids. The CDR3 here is CASIPGYSNQPQHF. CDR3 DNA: TGTGCCAGCATACCAGGATATAGCAATCAGCCCCAGCATTTT.

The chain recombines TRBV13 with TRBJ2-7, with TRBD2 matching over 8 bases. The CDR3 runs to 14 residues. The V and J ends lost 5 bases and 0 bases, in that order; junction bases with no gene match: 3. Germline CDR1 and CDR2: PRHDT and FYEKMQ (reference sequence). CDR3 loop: CASSTGTSSYEQYF. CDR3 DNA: TGTGCCAGCAGCACCGGGACTAGCTCCTACGAGCAGTACTTC.

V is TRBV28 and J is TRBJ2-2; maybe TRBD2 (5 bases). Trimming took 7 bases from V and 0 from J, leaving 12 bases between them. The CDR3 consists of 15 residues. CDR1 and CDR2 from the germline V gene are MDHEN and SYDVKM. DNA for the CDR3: TGTGCCAGCAAGGTAGTAGCGACGAACACCGGGGAGCTGTTTTTT. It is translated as CASKVVATNTGELFF.

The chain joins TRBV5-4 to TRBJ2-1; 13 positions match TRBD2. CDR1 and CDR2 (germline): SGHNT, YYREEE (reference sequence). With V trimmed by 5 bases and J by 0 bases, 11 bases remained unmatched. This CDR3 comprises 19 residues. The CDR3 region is CASRSGGLAGVFSYNEQFF. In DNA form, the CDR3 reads TGTGCCAGCAGGTCTGGCGGACTAGCGGGGGTTTTCTCCTACAATGAGCAGTTCTTC.

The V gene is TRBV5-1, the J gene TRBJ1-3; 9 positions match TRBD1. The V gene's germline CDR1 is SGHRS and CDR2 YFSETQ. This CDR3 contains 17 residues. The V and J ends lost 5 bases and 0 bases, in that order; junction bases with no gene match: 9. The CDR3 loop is CASSWDRAILSGNTIYF. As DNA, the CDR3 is TGCGCCAGCAGTTGGGACAGGGCCATCCTCTCTGGAAACACCATATATTTT.

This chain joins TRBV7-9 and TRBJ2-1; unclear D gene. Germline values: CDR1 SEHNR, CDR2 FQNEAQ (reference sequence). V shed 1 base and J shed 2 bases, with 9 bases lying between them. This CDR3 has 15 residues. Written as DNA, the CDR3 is TGTGCCAGCAGCTTAGGTCTCCCGGCCTACAATGAGCAGTTCTTC. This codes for CASSLGLPAYNEQFF.

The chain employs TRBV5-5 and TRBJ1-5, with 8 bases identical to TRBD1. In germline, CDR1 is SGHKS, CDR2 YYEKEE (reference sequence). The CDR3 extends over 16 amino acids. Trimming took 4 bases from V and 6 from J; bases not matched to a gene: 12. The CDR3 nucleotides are TGTGCCAGCAGCCCACCGACAGGGGTGGCTGGTCAGCCCCAGCATTTT. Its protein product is CASSPPTGVAGQPQHF.

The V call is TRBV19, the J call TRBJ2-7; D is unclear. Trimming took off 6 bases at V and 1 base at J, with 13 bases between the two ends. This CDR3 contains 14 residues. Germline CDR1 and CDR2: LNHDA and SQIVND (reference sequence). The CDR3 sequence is CASSSGSLSYEQYF. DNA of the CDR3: TGTGCCAGTAGCTCAGGCAGTTTATCCTACGAGCAGTACTTC.

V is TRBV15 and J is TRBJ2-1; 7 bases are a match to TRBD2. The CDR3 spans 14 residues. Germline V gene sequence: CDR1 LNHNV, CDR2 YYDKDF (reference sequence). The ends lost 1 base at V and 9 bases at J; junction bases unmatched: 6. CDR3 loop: CATSRGGTSVEQFF. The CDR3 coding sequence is TGTGCCACCAGCAGAGGGGGCACTAGCGTTGAGCAGTTCTTC.

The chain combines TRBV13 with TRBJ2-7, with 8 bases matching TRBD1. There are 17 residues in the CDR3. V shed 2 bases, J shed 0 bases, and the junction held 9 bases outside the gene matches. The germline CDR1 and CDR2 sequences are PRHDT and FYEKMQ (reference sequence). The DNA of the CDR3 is TGTGCCAGCAGCTTATCGAGGACAGGGTTAATCTCCTACGAGCAGTACTTC. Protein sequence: CASSLSRTGLISYEQYF.

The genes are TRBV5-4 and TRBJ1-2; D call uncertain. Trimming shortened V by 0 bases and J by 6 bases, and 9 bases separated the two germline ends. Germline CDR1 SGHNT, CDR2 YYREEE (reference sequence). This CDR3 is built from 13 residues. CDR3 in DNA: TGTGCCAGCAGCTTGGCCCTCGAGGATGGCTACACCTTC. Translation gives CASSLALEDGYTF. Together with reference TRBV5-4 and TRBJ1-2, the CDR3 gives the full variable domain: ETGVTQSPTHLIKTRGQQVTLRCSSQSGHNTVSWYQQALGQGPQFIFQYYREEENGRGNFPPRFSGLQFPNYSSELNVNALELDDSALYLCASSLALEDGYTFGSGTRLTVV.

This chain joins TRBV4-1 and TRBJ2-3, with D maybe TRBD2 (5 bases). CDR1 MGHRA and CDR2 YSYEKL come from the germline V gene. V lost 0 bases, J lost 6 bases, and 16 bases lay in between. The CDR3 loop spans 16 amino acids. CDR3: CASSQDLRTGWDTQYF. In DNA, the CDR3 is TGCGCCAGCAGCCAAGATCTCCGAACGGGGTGGGATACGCAGTATTTT.

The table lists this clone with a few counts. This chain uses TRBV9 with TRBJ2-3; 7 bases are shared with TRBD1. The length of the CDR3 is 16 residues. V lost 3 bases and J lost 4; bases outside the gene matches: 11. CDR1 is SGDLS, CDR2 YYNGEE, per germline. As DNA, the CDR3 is TGTGCCAGCAGCGCCCGTGGGACAGAAAGAGCAGATACGCAGTATTTT. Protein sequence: CASSARGTERADTQYF.

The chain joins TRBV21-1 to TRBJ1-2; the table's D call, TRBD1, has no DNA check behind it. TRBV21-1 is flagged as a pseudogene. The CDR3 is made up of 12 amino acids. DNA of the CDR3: TGCCCTACAGTGATACTTAACTATGGCTACACCTTC. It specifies CPTVILNYGYTF.

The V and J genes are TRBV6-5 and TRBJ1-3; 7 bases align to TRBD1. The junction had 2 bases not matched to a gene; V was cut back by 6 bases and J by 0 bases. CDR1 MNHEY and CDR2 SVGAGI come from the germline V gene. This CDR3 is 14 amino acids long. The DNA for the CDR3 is TGTGCCAGCAGGACAGGGAACTCTGGAAACACCATATATTTT. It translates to CASRTGNSGNTIYF.

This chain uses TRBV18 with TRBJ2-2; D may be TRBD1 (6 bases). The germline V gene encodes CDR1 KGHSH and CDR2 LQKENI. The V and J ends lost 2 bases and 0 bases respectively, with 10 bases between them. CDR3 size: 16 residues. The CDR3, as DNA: TGTGCCAGCTCACCATTGGCAGGGGCGAACACCGGGGAGCTGTTTTTT. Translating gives CASSPLAGANTGELFF.

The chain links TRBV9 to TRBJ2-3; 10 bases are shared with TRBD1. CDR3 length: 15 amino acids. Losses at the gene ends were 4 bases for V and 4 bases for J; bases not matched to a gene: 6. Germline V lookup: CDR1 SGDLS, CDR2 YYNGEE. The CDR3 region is CASSSGTGASDTQYF. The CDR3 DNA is TGTGCCAGCAGCTCCGGGACAGGGGCGTCAGATACGCAGTATTTT.

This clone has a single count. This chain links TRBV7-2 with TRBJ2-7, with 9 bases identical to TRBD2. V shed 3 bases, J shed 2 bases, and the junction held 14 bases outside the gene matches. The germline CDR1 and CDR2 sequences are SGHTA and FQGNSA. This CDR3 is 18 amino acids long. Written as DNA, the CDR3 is TGTGCCAGCAGCTTTACCTGGAGTAGCGGGAGTCGCACCTACGAGCAGTACTTC. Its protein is CASSFTWSSGSRTYEQYF.

The CDR3 loop is CASSPGTQRRNIQYF. DNA for the CDR3: TGTGCCAGCAGTCCCGGGACACAACGGCGAAACATTCAGTACTTC. The chain links TRBV28 to TRBJ2-4; the D gene is possibly TRBD1 (6 bases). The germline V gene encodes CDR1 MDHEN and CDR2 SYDVKM. CDR3 length: 15 amino acids. Trimming cost V 5 bases and J 6 bases, with 17 bases left between them.

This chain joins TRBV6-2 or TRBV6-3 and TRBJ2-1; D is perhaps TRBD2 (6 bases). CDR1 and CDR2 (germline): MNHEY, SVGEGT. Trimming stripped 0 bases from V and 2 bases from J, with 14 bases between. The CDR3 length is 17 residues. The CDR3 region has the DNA TGTGCCAGCAGTTACTCGAAGTGGGGAGGAGCCTACAATGAGCAGTTCTTC. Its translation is CASSYSKWGGAYNEQFF.

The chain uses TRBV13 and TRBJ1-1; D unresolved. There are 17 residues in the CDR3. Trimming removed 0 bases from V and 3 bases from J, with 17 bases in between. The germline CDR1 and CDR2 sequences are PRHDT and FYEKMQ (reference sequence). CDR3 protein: CASSLGGRAARYTEAFF. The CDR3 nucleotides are TGTGCCAGCAGCTTAGGAGGGAGAGCAGCGAGGTACACTGAAGCTTTCTTT.